This T cell receptor beta chain was captured by sequencing in a study of T-cell memory formation after mild COVID-19. Findings of the study overall: Within pre-infection memory, some responding clones were found, suggesting cross-reactive memory joined. The study found balanced CD4/CD8 in clones contracting day 15 to 85 and a CD4+ lean in later expanders.

TCRdb used MiXCR to reprocess the 5' RACE reads, holding one entry per CDR3 protein. The data hold 190,000 or so distinct CDR3 sequences, with about 22% observed a single time. This CDR3 region has 13 residues. V shed 6 bases and J 0 bases; nucleotides not matched to a gene: 2. Per germline, CDR1 SQVTM and CDR2 ANQGSEA. This clonotype has just a few counts. The antigen is not known. The material sequenced was PBMCs or a T cell subset sorted from them (not recorded which). The V call is TRBV29-1, the J call TRBJ1-2; 9 nucleotides line up with TRBD1. This receptor was taken from an adult woman who had mild COVID-19 (a few samples of this study predate the infection). Cell type and time point are not known. The CDR3 DNA sequence: TGCAGCGTCCGGGACAGGGCTAACTATGGCTACACCTTC. This translates into CSVRDRANYGYTF.